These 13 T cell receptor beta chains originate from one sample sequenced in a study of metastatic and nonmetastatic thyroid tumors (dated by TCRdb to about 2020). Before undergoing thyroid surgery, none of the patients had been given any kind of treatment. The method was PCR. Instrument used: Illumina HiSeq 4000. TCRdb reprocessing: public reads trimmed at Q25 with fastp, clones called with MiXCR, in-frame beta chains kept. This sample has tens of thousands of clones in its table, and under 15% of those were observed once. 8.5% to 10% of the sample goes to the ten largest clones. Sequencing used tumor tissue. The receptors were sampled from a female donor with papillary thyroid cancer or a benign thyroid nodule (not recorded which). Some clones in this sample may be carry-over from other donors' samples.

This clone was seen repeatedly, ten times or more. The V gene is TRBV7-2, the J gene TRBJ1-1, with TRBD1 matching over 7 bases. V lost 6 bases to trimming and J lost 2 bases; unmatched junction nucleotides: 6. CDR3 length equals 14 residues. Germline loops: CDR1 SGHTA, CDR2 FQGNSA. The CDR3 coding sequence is TGTGCCAGCAGACGGGGACAGATCAACACTGAAGCTTTCTTT. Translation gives CASRRGQINTEAFF.

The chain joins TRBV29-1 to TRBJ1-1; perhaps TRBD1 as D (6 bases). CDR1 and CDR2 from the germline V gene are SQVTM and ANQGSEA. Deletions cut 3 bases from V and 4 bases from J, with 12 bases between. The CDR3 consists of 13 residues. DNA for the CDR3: TGCAGCGTTGAGTTGGGGGCAGGCACTGAAGCTTTCTTT. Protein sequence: CSVELGAGTEAFF.

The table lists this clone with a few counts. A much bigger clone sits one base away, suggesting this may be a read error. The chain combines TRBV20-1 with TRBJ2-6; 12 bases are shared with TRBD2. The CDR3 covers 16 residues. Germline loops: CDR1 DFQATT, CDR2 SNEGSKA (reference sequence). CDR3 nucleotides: TGCAGTGCTAGTGGACTAGCGGGGAGTGGGGCCAACGTCATGACTTTC. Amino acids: CSASGLAGSGANVMTF.

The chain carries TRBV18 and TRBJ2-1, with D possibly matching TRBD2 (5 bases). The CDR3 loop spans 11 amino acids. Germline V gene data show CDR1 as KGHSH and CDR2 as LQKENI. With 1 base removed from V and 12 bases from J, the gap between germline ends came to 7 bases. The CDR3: CASSPLEGQFF. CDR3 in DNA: TGTGCCAGCTCACCACTAGAGGGGCAGTTCTTC.

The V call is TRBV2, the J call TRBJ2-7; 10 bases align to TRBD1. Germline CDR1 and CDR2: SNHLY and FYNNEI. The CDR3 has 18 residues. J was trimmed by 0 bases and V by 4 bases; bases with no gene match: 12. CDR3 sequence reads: CASSGGQGFGLASYEQYF. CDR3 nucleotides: TGTGCCAGCAGTGGGGGACAGGGGTTTGGCCTAGCCTCCTACGAGCAGTACTTC.

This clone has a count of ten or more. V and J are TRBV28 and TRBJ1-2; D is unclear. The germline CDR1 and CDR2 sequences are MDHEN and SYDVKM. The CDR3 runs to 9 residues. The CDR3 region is CAVDYGYTF. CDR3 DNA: TGTGCTGTAGACTATGGCTACACCTTC.

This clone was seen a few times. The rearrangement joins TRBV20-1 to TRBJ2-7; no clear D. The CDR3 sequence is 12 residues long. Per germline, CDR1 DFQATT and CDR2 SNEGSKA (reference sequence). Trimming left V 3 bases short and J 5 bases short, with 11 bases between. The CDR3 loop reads CSASKASDEQYF. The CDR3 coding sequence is TGCAGTGCTAGTAAAGCGTCTGACGAGCAGTACTTC.

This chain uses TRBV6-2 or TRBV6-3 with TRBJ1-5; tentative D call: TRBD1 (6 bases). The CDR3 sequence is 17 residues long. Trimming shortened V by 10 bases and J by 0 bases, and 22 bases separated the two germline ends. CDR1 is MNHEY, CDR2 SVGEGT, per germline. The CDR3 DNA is TGTGCCACCCTCCCCGAGGGGGTTCCATATAGCAATCAGCCCCAGCATTTT. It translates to CATLPEGVPYSNQPQHF.

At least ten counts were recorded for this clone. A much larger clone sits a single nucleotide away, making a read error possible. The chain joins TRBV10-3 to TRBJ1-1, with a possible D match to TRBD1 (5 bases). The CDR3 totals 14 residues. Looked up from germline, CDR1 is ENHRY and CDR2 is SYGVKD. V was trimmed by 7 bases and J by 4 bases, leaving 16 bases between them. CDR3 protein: CAITQGVASTEAFF. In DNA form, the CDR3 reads TGTGCCATCACGCAGGGTGTAGCGAGCACTGAAGCTTTCTTT.

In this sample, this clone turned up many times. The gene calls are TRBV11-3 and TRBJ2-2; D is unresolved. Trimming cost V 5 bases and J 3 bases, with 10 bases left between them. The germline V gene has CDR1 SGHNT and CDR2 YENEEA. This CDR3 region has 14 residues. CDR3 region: CASSTPRYTGELFF. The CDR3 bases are TGTGCCAGCAGCACGCCGCGGTACACCGGGGAGCTGTTTTTT.

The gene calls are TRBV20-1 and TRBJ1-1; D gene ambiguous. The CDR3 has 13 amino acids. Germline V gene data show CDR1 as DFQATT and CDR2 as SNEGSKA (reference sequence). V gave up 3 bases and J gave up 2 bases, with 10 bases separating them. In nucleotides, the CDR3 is TGCAGTGCTAGCGTGGACGGTAACACTGAAGCTTTCTTT. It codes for CSASVDGNTEAFF.

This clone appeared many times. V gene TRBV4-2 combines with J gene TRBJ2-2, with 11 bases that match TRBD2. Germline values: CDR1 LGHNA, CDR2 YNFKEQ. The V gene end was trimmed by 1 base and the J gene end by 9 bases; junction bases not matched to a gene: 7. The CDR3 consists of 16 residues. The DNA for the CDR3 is TGTGCCAGCAGCCAAGGGCTAGCGGGAGGTTCCCGGGAGCTGTTTTTT. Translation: CASSQGLAGGSRELFF.

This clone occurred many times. CDR3: CASSLRSGPSYEQYF. CDR3 in DNA: TGTGCCAGCAGCTTACGGTCGGGACCCTCCTACGAGCAGTACTTC. The gene calls are TRBV5-8 and TRBJ2-7; D may match TRBD1 or TRBD2 (5 bases each). Trimming took off 2 bases at V and 0 bases at J, with 12 bases between the two ends. Per germline, CDR1 SGHTS and CDR2 YDEGEE. The CDR3 has 15 residues.